The clone carrying this TCR beta chain appeared a few times. Its specificity is unknown. These data come from a study of post-analysis software for immune sequencing data. Study results and caveats: Four or five TRBV segments (TRBV5-6, TRBV5-1 and TRBV20-1 among them) occurred more frequently in patients than in controls.

The germline V gene encodes CDR1 MNHEY and CDR2 SMNVEV (reference sequence). The CDR3 spans 16 residues. V shed 3 bases and J shed 0 bases, with 15 bases lying between them. Included in the TCR beta cDNA libraries were unique molecular identifiers. TCRdb re-called the PCR reads with MiXCR, one entry per CDR3 protein. The table lists approximately 730,000 distinct CDR3 sequences, around 27% of them singletons. This sequence joins TRBV27 and TRBJ2-7; no clear D gene. The sequence was collected from a girl between 5 and 17 years old with multiple sclerosis. The specimen sequenced was blood. CDR3: CASSFRADVYSYEQYF. In DNA form, the CDR3 reads TGTGCCAGCAGTTTCCGGGCGGACGTCTACTCCTACGAGCAGTACTTC.